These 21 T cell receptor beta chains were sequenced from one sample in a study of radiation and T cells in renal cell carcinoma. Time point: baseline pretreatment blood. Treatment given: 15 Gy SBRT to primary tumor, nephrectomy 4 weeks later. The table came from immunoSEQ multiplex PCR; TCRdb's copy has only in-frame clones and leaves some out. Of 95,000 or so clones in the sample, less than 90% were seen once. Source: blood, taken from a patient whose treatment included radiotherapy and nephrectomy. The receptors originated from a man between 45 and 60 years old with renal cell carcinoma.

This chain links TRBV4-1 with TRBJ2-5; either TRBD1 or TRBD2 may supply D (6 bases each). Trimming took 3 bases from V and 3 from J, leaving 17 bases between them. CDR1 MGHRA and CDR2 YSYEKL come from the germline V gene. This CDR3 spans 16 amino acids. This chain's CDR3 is CASSHPNGGVEETQYF. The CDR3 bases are TGCGCCAGCAGCCACCCCAACGGGGGCGTAGAAGAGACCCAGTACTTC.

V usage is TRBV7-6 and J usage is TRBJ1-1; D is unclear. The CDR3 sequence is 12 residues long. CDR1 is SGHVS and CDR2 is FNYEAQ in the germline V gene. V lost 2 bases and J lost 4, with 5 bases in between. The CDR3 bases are TGTGCCAGCAGCTTAACCGGCACTGAAGCTTTCTTT. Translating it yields CASSLTGTEAFF. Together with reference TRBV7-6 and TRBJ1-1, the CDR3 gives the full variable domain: GAGVSQSPRYKVTKRGQDVALRCDPISGHVSLYWYRQALGQGPEFLTYFNYEAQQDKSGLPNDRFSAERPEGSISTLTIQRTEQRDSAMYRCASSLTGTEAFFGQGTRLTVV.

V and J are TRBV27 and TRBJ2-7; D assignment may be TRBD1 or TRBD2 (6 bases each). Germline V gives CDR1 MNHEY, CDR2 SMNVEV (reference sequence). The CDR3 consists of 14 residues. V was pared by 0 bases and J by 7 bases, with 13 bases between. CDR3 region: CASSLSGGQREQYF. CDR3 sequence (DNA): TGTGCCAGCAGTTTATCGGGAGGACAGCGGGAGCAGTACTTC.

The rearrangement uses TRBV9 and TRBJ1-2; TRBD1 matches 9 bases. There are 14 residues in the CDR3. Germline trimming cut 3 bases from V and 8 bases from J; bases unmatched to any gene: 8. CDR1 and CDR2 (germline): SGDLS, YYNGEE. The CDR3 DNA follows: TGTGCCAGCAGCGCCCGACAGGGGGATCGCGGCTACACCTTC. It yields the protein CASSARQGDRGYTF. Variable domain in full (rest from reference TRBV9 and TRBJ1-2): DSGVTQTPKHLITATGQRVTLRCSPRSGDLSVYWYQQSLDQGLQFLIQYYNGEERAKGNILERFSAQQFPDLHSELNLSSLELGDSALYFCASSARQGDRGYTFGSGTRLTVV.

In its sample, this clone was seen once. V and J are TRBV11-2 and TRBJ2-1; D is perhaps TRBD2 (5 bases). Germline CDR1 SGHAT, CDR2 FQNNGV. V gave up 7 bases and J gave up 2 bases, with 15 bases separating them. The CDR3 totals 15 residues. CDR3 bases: TGTGCCAGCACCTCGATACTAGGTACCTACAATGAGCAGTTCTTC. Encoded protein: CASTSILGTYNEQFF.

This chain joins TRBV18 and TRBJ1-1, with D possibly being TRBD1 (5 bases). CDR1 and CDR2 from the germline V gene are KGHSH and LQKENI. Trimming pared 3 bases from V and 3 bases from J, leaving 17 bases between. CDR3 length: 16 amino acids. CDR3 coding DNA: TGTGCCAGCTCACCGCGACATAACCCAGGGTACACTGAAGCTTTCTTT. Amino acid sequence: CASSPRHNPGYTEAFF.

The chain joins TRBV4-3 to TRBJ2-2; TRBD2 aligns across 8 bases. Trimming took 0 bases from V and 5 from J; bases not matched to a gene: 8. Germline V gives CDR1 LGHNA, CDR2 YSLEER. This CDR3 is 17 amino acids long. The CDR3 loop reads CASSQDRLAYNTGELFF. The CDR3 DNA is TGCGCCAGCAGCCAAGATCGACTAGCGTATAATACCGGGGAGCTGTTTTTT.

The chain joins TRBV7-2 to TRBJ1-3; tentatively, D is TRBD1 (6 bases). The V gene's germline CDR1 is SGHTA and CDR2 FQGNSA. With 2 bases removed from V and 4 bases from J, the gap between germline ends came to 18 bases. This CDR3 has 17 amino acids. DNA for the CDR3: TGTGCCAGCAGCTTAATGGGAAACAGGGCGGGGGGAAACACCATATATTTT. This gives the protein CASSLMGNRAGGNTIYF.

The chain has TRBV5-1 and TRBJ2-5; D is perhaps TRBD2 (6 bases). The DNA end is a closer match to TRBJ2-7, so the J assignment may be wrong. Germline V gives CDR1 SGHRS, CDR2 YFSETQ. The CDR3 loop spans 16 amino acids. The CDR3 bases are TGCGCCAGCAGCTATGGGGGACTTCCAAGCTCCTACGAGCAGTACTTC. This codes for CASSYGGLPSSYEQYF.

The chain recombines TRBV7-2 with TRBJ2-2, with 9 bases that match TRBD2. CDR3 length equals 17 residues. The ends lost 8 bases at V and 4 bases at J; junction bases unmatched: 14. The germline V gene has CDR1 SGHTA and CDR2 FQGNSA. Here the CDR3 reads CASSRGSGGPFTGELFF. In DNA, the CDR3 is TGTGCCAGCTCAAGAGGTAGCGGGGGCCCTTTCACCGGGGAGCTGTTTTTT.

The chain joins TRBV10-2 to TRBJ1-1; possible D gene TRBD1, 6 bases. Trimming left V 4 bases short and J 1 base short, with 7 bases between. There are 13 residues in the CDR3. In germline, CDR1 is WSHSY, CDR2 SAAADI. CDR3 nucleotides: TGCGCCAGCAGTGGACAGGAGAACACTGAAGCTTTCTTT. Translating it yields CASSGQENTEAFF.

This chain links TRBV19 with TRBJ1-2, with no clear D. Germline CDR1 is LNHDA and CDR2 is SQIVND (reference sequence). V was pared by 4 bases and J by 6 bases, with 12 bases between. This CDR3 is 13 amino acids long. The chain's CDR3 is CASSKRVGDGYTF. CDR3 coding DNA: TGTGCCAGTAGTAAACGCGTCGGGGATGGCTACACCTTC.

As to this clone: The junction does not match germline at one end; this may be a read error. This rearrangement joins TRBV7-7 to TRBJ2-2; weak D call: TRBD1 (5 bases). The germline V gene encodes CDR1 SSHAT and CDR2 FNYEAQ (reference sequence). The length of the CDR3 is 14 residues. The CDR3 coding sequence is TGTGCTAGCAGCTTCGACAGGAACACCGGGGAGCTGTTTTTT. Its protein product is CASSFDRNTGELFF.

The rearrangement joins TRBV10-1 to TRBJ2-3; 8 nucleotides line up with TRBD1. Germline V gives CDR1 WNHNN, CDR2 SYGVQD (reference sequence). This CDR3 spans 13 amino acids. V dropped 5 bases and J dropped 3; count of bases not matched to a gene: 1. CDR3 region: CASSRDRTDTQYF. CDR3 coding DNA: TGCGCCAGCAGTAGGGACAGGACAGATACGCAGTATTTT.

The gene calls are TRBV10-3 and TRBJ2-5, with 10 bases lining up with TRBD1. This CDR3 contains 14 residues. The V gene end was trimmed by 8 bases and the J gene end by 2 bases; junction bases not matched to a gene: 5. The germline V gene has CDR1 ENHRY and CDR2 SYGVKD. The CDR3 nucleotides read TGTGCCATCGGACTGGGACAGGGGCAAGAGACCCAGTACTTC. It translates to CAIGLGQGQETQYF.

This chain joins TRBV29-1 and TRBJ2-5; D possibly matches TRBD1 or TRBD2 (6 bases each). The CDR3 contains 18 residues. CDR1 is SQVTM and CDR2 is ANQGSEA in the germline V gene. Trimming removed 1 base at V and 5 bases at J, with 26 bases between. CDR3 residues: CSVEGVVGGLPPAETQYF. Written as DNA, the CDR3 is TGCAGCGTTGAAGGGGTCGTTGGGGGGCTACCACCCGCGGAGACCCAGTACTTC.

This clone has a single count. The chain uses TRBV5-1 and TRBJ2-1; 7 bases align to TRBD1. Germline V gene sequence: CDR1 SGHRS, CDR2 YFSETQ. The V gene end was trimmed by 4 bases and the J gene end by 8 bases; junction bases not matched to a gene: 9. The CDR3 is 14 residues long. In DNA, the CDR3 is TGCGCCAGCAGCCCGACGACAGGGTTTGATGAGCAGTTCTTC. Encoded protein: CASSPTTGFDEQFF.

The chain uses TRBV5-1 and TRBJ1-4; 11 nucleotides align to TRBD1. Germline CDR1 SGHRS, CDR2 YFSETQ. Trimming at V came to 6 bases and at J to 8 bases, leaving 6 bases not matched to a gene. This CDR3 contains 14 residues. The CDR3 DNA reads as TGCGCCAGCAATACCGGGACAGGGGGAGAAAAACTGTTTTTT. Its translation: CASNTGTGGEKLFF.

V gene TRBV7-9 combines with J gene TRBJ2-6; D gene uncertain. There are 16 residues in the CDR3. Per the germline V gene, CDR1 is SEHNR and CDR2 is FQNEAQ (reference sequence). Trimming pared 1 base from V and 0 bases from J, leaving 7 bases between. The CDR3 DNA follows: TGTGCCAGCAGCTTAGACAGCGTCTCTGGGGCCAACGTCCTGACTTTC. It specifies CASSLDSVSGANVLTF.

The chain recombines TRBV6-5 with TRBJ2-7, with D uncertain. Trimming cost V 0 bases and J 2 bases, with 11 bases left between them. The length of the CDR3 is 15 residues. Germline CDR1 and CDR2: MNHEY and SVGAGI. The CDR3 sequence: CASSYSSPRPYEQYF. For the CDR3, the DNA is TGTGCCAGCAGTTACTCTTCACCGAGACCCTACGAGCAGTACTTC.

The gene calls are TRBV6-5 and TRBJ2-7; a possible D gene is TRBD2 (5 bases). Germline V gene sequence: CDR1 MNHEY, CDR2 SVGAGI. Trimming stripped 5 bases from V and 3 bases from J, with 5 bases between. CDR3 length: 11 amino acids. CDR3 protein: CASSAGYEQYF. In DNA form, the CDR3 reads TGTGCCAGCAGTGCGGGCTACGAGCAGTACTTC.